These 16 T cell receptor beta chains were sequenced from one sample in a study of CD8 T cells in Susac syndrome. Reverse transcription used roughly 0.45 to 1 ug RNA and random hexamers. MiXCR, applied by TCRdb to the immunoSEQ multiplex PCR reads, yields one record per CDR3 protein. This sample has some 120,000 distinct CDR3 sequences, with 90% to 95% found just once. The sequencing input was CD8+ T cells from PBMCs. The origin of the receptors is a human donor with multiple sclerosis.

The chain has TRBV5-6 and TRBJ1-5, with D possibly being TRBD1 (6 bases). V lost 4 bases and J 1 base, leaving 9 bases between the germline ends. This CDR3 region has 14 residues. Per germline, CDR1 SGHDT and CDR2 YYEEEE. The CDR3 sequence: CASSLQGSNQPQHF. The CDR3 DNA is TGTGCCAGCAGCCTGCAGGGGAGCAATCAGCCCCAGCATTTT.

The chain employs TRBV29-1 and TRBJ2-7, with 7 nucleotides matching TRBD1. V lost 5 bases to trimming and J lost 2 bases; unmatched junction nucleotides: 9. Looked up from germline, CDR1 is SQVTM and CDR2 is ANQGSEA. This CDR3 spans 14 amino acids. CDR3 amino acids: CSVRSRGPAYEQYF. CDR3 nucleotide sequence: TGCAGCGTTCGTAGTAGGGGGCCCGCCTACGAGCAGTACTTC.

This chain joins TRBV10-3 and TRBJ1-2; unclear D gene. The CDR3 is 14 residues long. Germline CDR1 is ENHRY and CDR2 is SYGVKD. The V and J ends lost 0 bases and 1 base respectively, with 6 bases between them. This CDR3 reads CAISESARNYGYTF. In DNA form, the CDR3 reads TGTGCCATCAGTGAGTCGGCCCGTAACTATGGCTACACCTTC.

The chain combines TRBV24-1 with TRBJ2-1; TRBD2 aligns across 7 bases. In germline, CDR1 is KGHDR, CDR2 SFDVKD. The CDR3 has 16 amino acids. The ends lost 3 bases at V and 8 bases at J; junction bases unmatched: 12. CDR3 sequence reads: CATSDPRRERIDEQFF. For the CDR3, the DNA is TGTGCCACCAGTGATCCGCGGCGGGAGCGGATCGATGAGCAGTTCTTC.

This sequence joins TRBV15 and TRBJ2-1, with D maybe TRBD2 (6 bases). CDR3 length: 17 amino acids. The V end lost 0 bases, the J end lost 1 base, and 13 bases lay between the germline ends. Germline CDR1 reads LNHNV; CDR2 reads YYDKDF (reference sequence). The CDR3 protein is CATSRDRTGRSYNEQFF. The CDR3 DNA sequence: TGTGCCACCAGCAGAGATCGTACGGGGAGGTCCTACAATGAGCAGTTCTTC.

This sequence joins TRBV7-3 and TRBJ2-1; maybe TRBD1 (6 bases). Trimming removed 6 bases at V and 0 bases at J, with 12 bases between. The CDR3 contains 15 residues. Germline CDR1 and CDR2: SGHTA and FQGTGA. The CDR3 spells CASSETGLSYNEQFF. The CDR3 nucleotides read TGTGCCAGCAGTGAGACAGGTCTCTCCTACAATGAGCAGTTCTTC.

This clonotype was seen once. The V gene is TRBV28, the J gene TRBJ1-6, with 9 bases fitting TRBD1. The CDR3 length is 14 residues. Trimming at V came to 10 bases and at J to 8 bases, leaving 9 bases not matched to a gene. CDR1 and CDR2 from the germline V gene are MDHEN and SYDVKM. As DNA, the CDR3 is TGTGCCATTCAACAGGGGGCTGTGGATTCACCCCTCCACTTT. Encoded protein: CAIQQGAVDSPLHF. Drawing the rest from reference TRBV28 and TRBJ1-6, the complete variable domain is DVKVTQSSRYLVKRTGEKVFLECVQDMDHENMFWYRQDPGLGLRLIYFSYDVKMKEKGDIPEGYSVSREKKERFSLILESASTNQTSMYLCAIQQGAVDSPLHFGNGTRLTVT.

The gene calls are TRBV13 and TRBJ2-7; the D gene is possibly TRBD2 (5 bases). The CDR3 runs 13 residues. The germline CDR1 and CDR2 sequences are PRHDT and FYEKMQ (reference sequence). V was cut by 5 bases and J by 5 bases, with 13 bases left in between. The CDR3 here is CASSTRAGDEQYF. The CDR3 bases are TGTGCCAGCAGCACCCGAGCCGGGGACGAGCAGTACTTC.

The DNA of the CDR3 is TGCGCCAGCAGCTATAGCGGGACCGGGGGGAATGAGCAGTTCTTC. It codes for CASSYSGTGGNEQFF. The chain recombines TRBV5-1 with TRBJ2-1; 8 bases are shared with TRBD2. The germline CDR1 and CDR2 sequences are SGHRS and YFSETQ. Trimming cost V 3 bases and J 7 bases; bases outside gene matches: 9. The CDR3 runs 15 residues.

This clonotype was picked up a small number of times. The chain combines TRBV11-2 with TRBJ2-1; possibly TRBD2 for D (6 bases). Per the germline V gene, CDR1 is SGHAT and CDR2 is FQNNGV. Trimming cost V 5 bases and J 6 bases, with 14 bases left between them. The CDR3 has 14 residues. As DNA, the CDR3 is TGTGCCAGCAGCCCATTAGGGACTGGCAATGAGCAGTTCTTC. This gives the protein CASSPLGTGNEQFF. The complete variable domain, with remaining parts taken from reference TRBV11-2 and TRBJ2-1, reads EAGVAQSPRYKIIEKRQSVAFWCNPISGHATLYWYQQILGQGPKLLIQFQNNGVVDDSQLPKDRFSAERLKGVDSTLKIQPAKLEDSAVYLCASSPLGTGNEQFFGPGTRLTVL.

CDR3 sequence (DNA): TGTGCCAGCAGCTTACCCCCCCTCGACACCCAAGAGACCCAGTACTTC. Amino acid sequence: CASSLPPLDTQETQYF. This sequence joins TRBV7-9 and TRBJ2-5; no clear D. The germline gives CDR1 SEHNR, CDR2 FQNEAQ (reference sequence). The germline V and J ends were trimmed by 2 bases and 1 base, with 14 bases remaining between them. The CDR3 sequence is 16 residues long.

The J gene is TRBJ2-3, the V gene TRBV4-1; D call uncertain. Trimming removed 0 bases at V and 7 bases at J, with 11 bases between. The CDR3 spans 14 residues. Germline CDR1 reads MGHRA; CDR2 reads YSYEKL. The CDR3 nucleotides read TGCGCCAGCAGCCAAGATTTGATGGGGAATACGCAGTATTTT. Translation: CASSQDLMGNTQYF.

The rearrangement uses TRBV9 and TRBJ2-7; 14 positions match TRBD2. V dropped 4 bases and J dropped 9; count of bases not matched to a gene: 6. CDR1 is SGDLS, CDR2 YYNGEE, per germline. The CDR3 is made up of 14 amino acids. The DNA for the CDR3 is TGTGCCAGCAGCTCGGGACTAGCGGGGGCGCCGCAGTACTTC. This codes for CASSSGLAGAPQYF. The variable domain in full, with the rest retrieved from reference TRBV9 and TRBJ2-7, is DSGVTQTPKHLITATGQRVTLRCSPRSGDLSVYWYQQSLDQGLQFLIQYYNGEERAKGNILERFSAQQFPDLHSELNLSSLELGDSALYFCASSSGLAGAPQYFGPGTRLTVT.

This chain links TRBV6-1 with TRBJ2-7; tentative D call: TRBD2 (6 bases). V was shortened by 4 bases and J by 3 bases, with 10 bases between the two germline ends. The CDR3 sequence is 13 residues long. In germline, CDR1 is MNHNS, CDR2 SASEGT. The CDR3 DNA reads as TGTGCCAGCAGTGGGGGACTCCACTACGAGCAGTACGTC. Protein product: CASSGGLHYEQYV.

This clonotype was observed a handful of times. The V call is TRBV7-3, the J call TRBJ2-1; 15 nucleotides align to TRBD2. J was trimmed by 7 bases and V by 4 bases; bases with no gene match: 2. Germline CDR1 SGHTA, CDR2 FQGTGA. The CDR3 sequence is 15 residues long. The CDR3, as DNA: TGTGCCAGCAGCTCTGGACTAGCGGGAGGGAATGAGCAGTTCTTC. Translation gives CASSSGLAGGNEQFF.

The rearrangement uses TRBV20-1 and TRBJ2-7; 11 bases are a match to TRBD2. Germline V lookup: CDR1 DFQATT, CDR2 SNEGSKA (reference sequence). This CDR3 contains 14 residues. After removal of 0 bases from V and 4 bases from J, the junction contained 2 bases not matched to a gene. The CDR3 spells CSARDSGGAYEQYF. For the CDR3, the DNA is TGCAGTGCTAGAGATAGCGGGGGGGCTTACGAGCAGTACTTC.